These 10 T cell receptor beta chains came from one sample sequenced in a study of T cells in pancreatic ductal adenocarcinoma. Selected pancreatic ductal adenocarcinoma patients had undergone surgery without neoadjuvant therapy. Sequencing used immunoSEQ multiplex PCR; TCRdb keeps in-frame clones, though not all of them. The data hold a few hundred clones, with roughly 89% observed a single time. The source material was pancreatic tumor tissue. The receptors were sampled from a human donor with pancreatic ductal adenocarcinoma. The donor label of this sample is uncertain.

This sequence joins TRBV4-3 and TRBJ2-7, with D perhaps matching TRBD1 or TRBD2 (5 bases each). The ends were cut back, 3 bases at V and 4 bases at J, with 19 bases in the middle. Per germline, CDR1 LGHNA and CDR2 YSLEER. CDR3 length equals 16 residues. The CDR3 loop reads CASSQDAAWGGYEQYF. In nucleotides, the CDR3 is TGCGCCAGCAGCCAGGACGCCGCCTGGGGCGGGTACGAGCAGTACTTC.

The CDR3 here is CASRLRGGGVSYEQYF. DNA for the CDR3: TGTGCCAGCCGGTTAAGGGGCGGGGGCGTCTCCTACGAGCAGTACTTC. This chain joins TRBV2 and TRBJ2-7, with D maybe TRBD2 (7 bases). V was pared by 8 bases and J by 0 bases, with 20 bases between. Germline CDR1 is SNHLY and CDR2 is FYNNEI. This CDR3 comprises 16 residues.

In this sample, this clone turned up a few times. This sequence joins TRBV14 and TRBJ1-2; possibly TRBD1 for D (5 bases). V lost 4 bases to trimming and J lost 4 bases, with 10 bases between them. CDR3 length: 13 amino acids. Per the germline V gene, CDR1 is SGHDN and CDR2 is FVKESK. The CDR3 region has the DNA TGTGCCAGCAGCCTGACAGACAGCTATGGCTACACCTTC. Translating gives CASSLTDSYGYTF.

The chain carries TRBV5-1 and TRBJ2-2, with a weak D call TRBD2 (6 bases). V was cut by 7 bases and J by 5 bases, with 15 bases left in between. The germline gives CDR1 SGHRS, CDR2 YFSETQ. This CDR3 spans 14 amino acids. CDR3 amino acids: CASGGGDRTGELFF. In DNA, the CDR3 is TGCGCCAGCGGTGGCGGGGATCGGACCGGGGAGCTGTTTTTT.

This clone was recorded once. The V and J genes are TRBV2 and TRBJ2-7; TRBD1 aligns across 7 bases. V shed 5 bases, J shed 5 bases, and the junction held 9 bases outside the gene matches. The CDR3 has 14 amino acids. The germline V gene has CDR1 SNHLY and CDR2 FYNNEI. The CDR3, as DNA: TGTGCCAGCAGTAATCCACAGGGGTCCAACGAGCAGTACTTC. This encodes CASSNPQGSNEQYF.

The chain carries TRBV18 and TRBJ2-1, with 14 bases aligning to TRBD2. Per germline, CDR1 KGHSH and CDR2 LQKENI. The V and J ends lost 3 bases and 8 bases, in that order; junction bases with no gene match: 9. The CDR3 length is 17 residues. CDR3 DNA: TGTGCCAGCTCACCTCCAGGACTAGCGGGAGGCGGCGATGAGCAGTTCTTC. It specifies CASSPPGLAGGGDEQFF. The complete variable domain, with remaining parts taken from reference TRBV18 and TRBJ2-1, reads NAGVMQNPRHLVRRRGQEARLRCSPMKGHSHVYWYRQLPEEGLKFMVYLQKENIIDESGMPKERFSAEFPKEGPSILRIQQVVRGDSAAYFCASSPPGLAGGGDEQFFGPGTRLTVL.

The chain recombines TRBV19 with TRBJ2-2; 9 bases fit TRBD1. With 5 bases clipped from V and 5 bases from J, the junction kept 9 bases outside the gene matches. The germline V gene encodes CDR1 LNHDA and CDR2 SQIVND (reference sequence). The CDR3 runs to 16 residues. CDR3 region: CASSPNRGPSTGELFF. As DNA, the CDR3 is TGTGCCAGTAGTCCCAACAGGGGGCCGTCGACCGGGGAGCTGTTTTTT.

The sample holds one count of this clone. CDR3 nucleotide sequence: TGTGCCAGTAGTATCAACGGGGGCTACGAGCAGTACTTC. Encoded protein: CASSINGGYEQYF. This rearrangement joins TRBV19 to TRBJ2-7, with D possibly TRBD2 on 6 matching bases. The germline V gene has CDR1 LNHDA and CDR2 SQIVND (reference sequence). This CDR3 has 13 amino acids. The V and J ends lost 3 bases and 3 bases respectively, with 9 bases between them.

This clone was seen only a few times. The chain links TRBV5-1 to TRBJ2-3, with D uncertain. With 0 bases removed from V and 3 bases from J, the gap between germline ends came to 11 bases. This CDR3 has 15 amino acids. CDR1 and CDR2 from the germline V gene are SGHRS and YFSETQ. Written as DNA, the CDR3 is TGCGCCAGCAGCTTGGTTGGAGTTAGAACAGATACGCAGTATTTT. This encodes CASSLVGVRTDTQYF.

V gene TRBV4-1 combines with J gene TRBJ1-6, with unresolved D. Trimming took off 1 base at V and 5 bases at J, with 15 bases between the two ends. The CDR3 sequence is 17 residues long. Germline CDR1 is MGHRA and CDR2 is YSYEKL. The CDR3, as DNA: TGCGCCAGCAGCCAAGCTTTCCGGTGGCAGGATAATTCACCCCTCCACTTT. Amino acid sequence: CASSQAFRWQDNSPLHF.